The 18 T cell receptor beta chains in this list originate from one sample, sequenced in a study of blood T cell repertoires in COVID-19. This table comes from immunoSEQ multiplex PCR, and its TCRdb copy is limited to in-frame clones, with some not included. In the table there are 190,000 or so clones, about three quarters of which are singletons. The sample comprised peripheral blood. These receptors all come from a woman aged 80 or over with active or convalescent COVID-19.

This chain's CDR3 is CSARQFEQFF. The DNA for the CDR3 is TGCAGTGCACGACAATTTGAGCAGTTCTTC. The V and J genes are TRBV20-1 and TRBJ2-1; D ambiguous. The CDR3 consists of 10 residues. Germline CDR1 reads DFQATT; CDR2 reads SNEGSKA (reference sequence). The V and J ends lost 6 bases and 9 bases respectively, with 9 bases between them.

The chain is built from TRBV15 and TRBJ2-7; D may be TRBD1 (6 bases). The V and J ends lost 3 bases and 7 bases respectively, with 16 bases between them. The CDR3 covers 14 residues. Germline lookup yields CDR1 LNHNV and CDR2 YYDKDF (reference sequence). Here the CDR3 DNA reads TGTGCCACCAGCAGTCAAGGGGCAGGGGAGGAGCAGTACTTC. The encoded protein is CATSSQGAGEEQYF.

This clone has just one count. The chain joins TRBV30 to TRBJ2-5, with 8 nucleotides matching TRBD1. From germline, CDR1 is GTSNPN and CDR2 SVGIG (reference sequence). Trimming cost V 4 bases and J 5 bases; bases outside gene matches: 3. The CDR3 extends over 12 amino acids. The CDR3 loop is CAWNQGAETQYF. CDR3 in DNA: TGTGCCTGGAACCAGGGGGCCGAGACCCAGTACTTC. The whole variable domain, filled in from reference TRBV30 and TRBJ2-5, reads SQTIHQWPATLVQPVGSPLSLECTVEGTSNPNLYWYRQAAGRGLQLLFYSVGIGQISSEVPQNLSASRPQDRQFILSSKKLLLSDSGFYLCAWNQGAETQYFGPGTRLLVL.

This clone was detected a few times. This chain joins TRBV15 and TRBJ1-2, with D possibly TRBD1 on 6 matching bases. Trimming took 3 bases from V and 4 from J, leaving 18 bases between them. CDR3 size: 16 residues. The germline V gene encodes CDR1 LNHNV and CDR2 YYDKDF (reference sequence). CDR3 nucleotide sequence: TGTGCCACCAGCAGGTCCACAGGGAGCCTGCTCTATGGCTACACCTTC. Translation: CATSRSTGSLLYGYTF.

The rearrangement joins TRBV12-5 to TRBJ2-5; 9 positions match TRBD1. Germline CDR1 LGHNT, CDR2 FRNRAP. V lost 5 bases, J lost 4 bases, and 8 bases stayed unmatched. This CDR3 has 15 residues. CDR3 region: CASGLDRGGRETQYF. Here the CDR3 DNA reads TGTGCTAGTGGTCTGGACAGGGGAGGTAGAGAGACCCAGTACTTC.

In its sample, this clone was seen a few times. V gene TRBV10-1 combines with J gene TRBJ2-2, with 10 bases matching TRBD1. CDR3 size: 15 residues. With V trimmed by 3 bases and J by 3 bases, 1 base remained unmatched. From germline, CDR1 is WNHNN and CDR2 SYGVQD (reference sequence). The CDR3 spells CASSDGTGDTGELFF. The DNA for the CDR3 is TGCGCCAGCAGTGACGGGACAGGGGACACCGGGGAGCTGTTTTTT.

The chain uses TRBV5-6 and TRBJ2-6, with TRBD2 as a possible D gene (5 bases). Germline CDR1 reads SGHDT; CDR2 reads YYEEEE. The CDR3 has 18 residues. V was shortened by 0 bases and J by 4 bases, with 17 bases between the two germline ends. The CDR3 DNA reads TGTGCCAGCAGCTTGGCCAATGAGGGCCGGAGAGGGGCCAACGTCCTGACTTTC. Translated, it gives CASSLANEGRRGANVLTF.

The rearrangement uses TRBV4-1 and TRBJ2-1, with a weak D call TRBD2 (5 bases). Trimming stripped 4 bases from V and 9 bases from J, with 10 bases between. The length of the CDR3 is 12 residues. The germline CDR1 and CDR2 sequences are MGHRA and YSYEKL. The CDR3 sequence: CASSLARGEQFF. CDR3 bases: TGCGCCAGCAGCCTTGCCCGGGGTGAGCAGTTCTTC.

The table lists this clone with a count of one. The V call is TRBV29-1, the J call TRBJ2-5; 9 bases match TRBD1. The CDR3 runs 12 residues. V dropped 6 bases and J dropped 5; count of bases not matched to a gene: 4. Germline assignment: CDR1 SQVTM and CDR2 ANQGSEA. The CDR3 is CSVWTGDETQYF. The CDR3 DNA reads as TGCAGCGTATGGACAGGGGACGAGACCCAGTACTTC.

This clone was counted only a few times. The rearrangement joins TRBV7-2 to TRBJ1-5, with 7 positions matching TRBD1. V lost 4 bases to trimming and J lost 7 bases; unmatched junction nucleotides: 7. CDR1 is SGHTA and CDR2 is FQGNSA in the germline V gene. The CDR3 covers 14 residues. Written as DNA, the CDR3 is TGTGCCAGCAGCTCCGACAGGGCGGGACAGCCCCAGCATTTT. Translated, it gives CASSSDRAGQPQHF.

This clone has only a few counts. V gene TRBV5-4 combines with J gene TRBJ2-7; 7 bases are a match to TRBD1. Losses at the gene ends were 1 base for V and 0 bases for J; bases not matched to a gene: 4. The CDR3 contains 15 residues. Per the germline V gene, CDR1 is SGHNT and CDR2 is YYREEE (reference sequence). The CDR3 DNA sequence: TGTGCCAGCAGCTTGCAGGGGGTGGCCTCCTACGAGCAGTACTTC. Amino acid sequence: CASSLQGVASYEQYF.

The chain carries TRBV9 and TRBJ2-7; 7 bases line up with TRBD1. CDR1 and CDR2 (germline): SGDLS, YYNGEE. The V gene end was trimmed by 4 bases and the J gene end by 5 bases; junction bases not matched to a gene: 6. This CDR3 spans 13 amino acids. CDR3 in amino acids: CASSPGTEDEQYF. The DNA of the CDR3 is TGTGCCAGCAGCCCTGGGACAGAGGACGAGCAGTACTTC.

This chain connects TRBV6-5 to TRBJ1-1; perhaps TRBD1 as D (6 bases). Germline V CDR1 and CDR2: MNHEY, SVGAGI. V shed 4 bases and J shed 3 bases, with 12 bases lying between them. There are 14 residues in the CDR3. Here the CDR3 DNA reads TGTGCCAGCAGTTGGAGTCCAGGGGACACTGAAGCTTTCTTT. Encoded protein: CASSWSPGDTEAFF.

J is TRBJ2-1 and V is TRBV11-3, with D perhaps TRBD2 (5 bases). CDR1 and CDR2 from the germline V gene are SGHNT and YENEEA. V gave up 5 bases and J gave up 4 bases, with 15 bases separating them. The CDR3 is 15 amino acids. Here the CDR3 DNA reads TGTGCCAGCAGCCTCGGGATCGCTAGATACAATGAGCAGTTCTTC. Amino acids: CASSLGIARYNEQFF.

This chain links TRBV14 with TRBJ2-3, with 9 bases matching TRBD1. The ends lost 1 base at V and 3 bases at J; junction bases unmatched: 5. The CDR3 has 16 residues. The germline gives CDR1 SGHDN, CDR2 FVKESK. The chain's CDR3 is CASSQAGTGWTDTQYF. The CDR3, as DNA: TGTGCCAGCAGCCAAGCCGGGACAGGGTGGACAGATACGCAGTATTTT.

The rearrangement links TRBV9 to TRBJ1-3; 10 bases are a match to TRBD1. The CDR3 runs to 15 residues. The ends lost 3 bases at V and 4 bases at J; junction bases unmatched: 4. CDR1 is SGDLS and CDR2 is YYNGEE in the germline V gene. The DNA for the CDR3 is TGTGCCAGCAGCGGGGACAGGGGTACGGGAAACACCATATATTTT. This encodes CASSGDRGTGNTIYF.

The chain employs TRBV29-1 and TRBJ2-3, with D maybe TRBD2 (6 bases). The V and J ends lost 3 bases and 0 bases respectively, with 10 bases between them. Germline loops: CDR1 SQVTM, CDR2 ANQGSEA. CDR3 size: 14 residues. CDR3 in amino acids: CSVESSGSTDTQYF. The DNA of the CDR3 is TGCAGCGTTGAGTCCAGCGGGAGCACAGATACGCAGTATTTT.

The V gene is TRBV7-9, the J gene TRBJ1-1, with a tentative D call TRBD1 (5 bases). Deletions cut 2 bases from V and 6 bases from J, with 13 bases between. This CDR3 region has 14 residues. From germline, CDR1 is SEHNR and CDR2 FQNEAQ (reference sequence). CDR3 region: CASSLSRGGAEAFF. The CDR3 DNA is TGTGCCAGCAGCTTAAGCCGCGGGGGGGCTGAAGCTTTCTTT.